Sequencing of this TCR beta chain was carried out in a study of blood T cell repertoires in COVID-19. About the research overall: Acute-phase and convalescent COVID-19 samples originated in the United States, Italy and Spain.

The CDR3 loop spans 14 amino acids. The junction had 3 bases not matched to a gene; V was cut back by 3 bases and J by 4 bases. Per the germline V gene, CDR1 is MGHRA and CDR2 is YSYEKL. While infection was still active, Seattle patients were enrolled and then followed longitudinally. Methods used by the authors: How many nucleated cells were present was estimated from reference gene primer amplification. The assay was immunoSEQ multiplex PCR, and TCRdb's table has in-frame clones only and misses some. V and J calls plus clone size are reproduced from that table; the DNA served to infer D and trimming. The table lists 87,000 or so clones, about 90% of them singletons.

This sequence joins TRBV4-1 and TRBJ2-7; 10 nucleotides match TRBD1. Input material: peripheral blood. This TCR was sampled from a man aged 18 to 29 with COVID-19, enrolled during active disease. The chain's CDR3 is CASSHGTGVYEQYF. As DNA, the CDR3 is TGCGCCAGCAGCCACGGGACAGGGGTATACGAGCAGTACTTC.